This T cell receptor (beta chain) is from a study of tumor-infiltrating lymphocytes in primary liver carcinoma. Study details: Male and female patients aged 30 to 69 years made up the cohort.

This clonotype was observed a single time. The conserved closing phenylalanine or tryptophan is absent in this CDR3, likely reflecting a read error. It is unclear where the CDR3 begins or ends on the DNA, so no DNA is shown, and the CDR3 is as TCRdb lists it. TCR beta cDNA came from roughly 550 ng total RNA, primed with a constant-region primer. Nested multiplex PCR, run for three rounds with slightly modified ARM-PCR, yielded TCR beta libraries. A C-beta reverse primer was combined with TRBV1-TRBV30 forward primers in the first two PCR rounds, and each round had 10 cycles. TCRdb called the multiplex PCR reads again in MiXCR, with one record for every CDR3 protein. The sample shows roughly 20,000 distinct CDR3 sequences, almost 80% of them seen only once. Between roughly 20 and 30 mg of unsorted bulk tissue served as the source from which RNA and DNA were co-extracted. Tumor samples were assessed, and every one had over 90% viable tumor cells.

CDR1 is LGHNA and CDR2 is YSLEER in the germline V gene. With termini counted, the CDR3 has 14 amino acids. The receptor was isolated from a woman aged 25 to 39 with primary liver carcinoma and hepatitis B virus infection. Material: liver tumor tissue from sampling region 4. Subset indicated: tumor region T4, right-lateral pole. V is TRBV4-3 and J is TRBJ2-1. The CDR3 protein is CASSHTELVNEQSL.